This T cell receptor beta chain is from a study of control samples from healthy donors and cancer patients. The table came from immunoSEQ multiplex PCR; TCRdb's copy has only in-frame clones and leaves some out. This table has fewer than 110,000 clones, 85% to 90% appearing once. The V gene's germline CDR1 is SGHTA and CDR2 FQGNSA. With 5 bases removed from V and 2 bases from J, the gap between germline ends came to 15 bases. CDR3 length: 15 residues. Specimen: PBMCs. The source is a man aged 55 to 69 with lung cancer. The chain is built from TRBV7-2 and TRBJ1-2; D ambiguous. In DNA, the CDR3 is TGTGCCAGCAGCCCACGGACCTCCGCAAACTATGGCTACACCTTC. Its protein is CASSPRTSANYGYTF. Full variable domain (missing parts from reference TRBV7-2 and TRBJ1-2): GAGVSQSPSNKVTEKGKDVELRCDPISGHTALYWYRQSLGQGLEFLIYFQGNSAPDKSGLPSDRFSAERTGGSVSTLTIQRTQQEDSAVYLCASSPRTSANYGYTFGSGTRLTVV.